Listed below are T cell receptor beta chains from one sample, sequenced in a study of T cells in Graves' hyperthyroidism and ophthalmopathy. In TCRdb, the multiplex PCR reads were re-called with MiXCR into one record per CDR3 protein. The sample holds approximately 620,000 distinct CDR3 sequences; 15% to 20% are singletons and the top ten take 2.5% to 4%. The sequencing sample was made of blood. The receptors derive from a woman aged 40 to 50 with Graves' ophthalmopathy. Each CDR3 is given with its conserved first and last residue. D genes are given only for firm matches. Clone size is stated in some rows and not others, as once, few, many or a class when expanded.

d_gene: TRBD2
j_gene: TRBJ2-2
v_gene: TRBV29-1
abundance: NA
CDR3aa: CSVREGTTGELFF
CDR3nt: TGCAGCGTCAGGGAGGGTACCACCGGGGAGCTGTTTTTT

d_gene: NA
j_gene: TRBJ2-7
v_gene: TRBV28
abundance: many
CDR3aa: CASSLRGARRYEQYF
CDR3nt: TGTGCCAGCAGTTTACGTGGCGCAAGGCGCTACGAGCAGTACTTC

d_gene: NA
j_gene: TRBJ1-1
v_gene: TRBV4-2
abundance: few
CDR3aa: CASSRGFGGWDTEAFF
CDR3nt: TGTGCCAGCAGCCGCGGGTTTGGAGGTTGGGACACTGAAGCTTTCTTT

d_gene: NA
j_gene: TRBJ2-3
v_gene: TRBV7-2
abundance: many
CDR3aa: CASSPSLASDTQYF
CDR3nt: TGTGCCAGCAGCCCCTCTCTAGCGTCGGATACGCAGTATTTT

d_gene: NA
j_gene: TRBJ2-3
v_gene: TRBV7-8
abundance: few
CDR3aa: CASSFAPASTDTQYF
CDR3nt: TGTGCCAGCAGCTTCGCCCCGGCCAGCACAGATACGCAGTATTTT

d_gene: NA
j_gene: TRBJ2-3
v_gene: TRBV20-1
abundance: few
CDR3aa: CSASSRGREGTDTQYF
CDR3nt: TGCAGTGCTAGCTCAAGGGGGCGGGAGGGCACAGATACGCAGTATTTT

d_gene: TRBD2
j_gene: TRBJ2-1
v_gene: TRBV15
abundance: many
CDR3aa: CATSRDRGGTSEYNEQFF
CDR3nt: TGTGCCACCAGCAGAGACCGGGGGGGGACTAGCGAATACAATGAGCAGTTCTTC

d_gene: NA
j_gene: TRBJ2-5
v_gene: TRBV3-1
abundance: many
CDR3aa: CASTRAGGSRGAETQYF
CDR3nt: TGTGCCAGCACCCGCGCGGGCGGGAGTAGGGGGGCTGAGACCCAGTACTTC

d_gene: NA
j_gene: TRBJ1-2
v_gene: TRBV5-1
abundance: NA
CDR3aa: CASSLPDQGLYGYTF
CDR3nt: TGCGCCAGCAGCTTACCGGATCAGGGGCTCTATGGCTACACCTTC

d_gene: NA
j_gene: TRBJ1-2
v_gene: TRBV4-3
abundance: NA
CDR3aa: CASSQDTGQNYGYTF
CDR3nt: TGCGCCAGCAGCCAAGATACAGGGCAGAACTATGGCTACACCTTC

d_gene: TRBD1
j_gene: TRBJ1-1
v_gene: TRBV2
abundance: many
CDR3aa: CASRGQLNTEAFF
CDR3nt: TGTGCCAGCCGGGGACAGCTGAACACTGAAGCTTTCTTT

d_gene: TRBD1
j_gene: TRBJ2-2
v_gene: TRBV11-2
abundance: NA
CDR3aa: CASSGSGTGAFRGELFF
CDR3nt: TGTGCCAGCAGCGGGTCCGGGACAGGGGCCTTCCGCGGGGAGCTGTTTTTT

d_gene: NA
j_gene: TRBJ2-5
v_gene: TRBV10-3
abundance: many
CDR3aa: CAASQGTQETQYF
CDR3nt: TGTGCCGCCTCCCAGGGTACTCAAGAGACCCAGTACTTC

d_gene: NA
j_gene: TRBJ1-1
v_gene: TRBV4-1
abundance: NA
CDR3aa: CATKHKGLNTEAFF
CDR3nt: TGCGCCACCAAACACAAGGGGCTGAACACTGAAGCTTTCTTT

d_gene: TRBD1
j_gene: TRBJ1-6
v_gene: TRBV27
abundance: NA
CDR3aa: CASSTLSQGASNSPLHF
CDR3nt: TGTGCCAGCAGTACCCTTTCGCAGGGGGCCAGTAATTCACCCCTCCACTTT

d_gene: TRBD2
j_gene: TRBJ2-3
v_gene: TRBV7-6
abundance: few
CDR3aa: CASSFRAGGFEGPDTQYF
CDR3nt: TGTGCCAGCAGCTTTCGCGCGGGGGGCTTCGAGGGCCCAGATACGCAGTATTTT

d_gene: NA
j_gene: TRBJ2-5
v_gene: TRBV6-1
abundance: many
CDR3aa: CASSEVLLEETQYF
CDR3nt: TGTGCCAGCAGTGAAGTCTTGCTTGAGGAGACCCAGTACTTC

d_gene: NA
j_gene: TRBJ2-1
v_gene: TRBV2
abundance: few
CDR3aa: CASSGEHNEQFF
CDR3nt: TGTGCCTCCTCAGGGGAGCACAATGAGCAGTTCTTC

d_gene: TRBD2
j_gene: TRBJ2-5
v_gene: TRBV7-9
abundance: NA
CDR3aa: CASSLKLAGGQETQYF
CDR3nt: TGTGCCAGCAGCTTAAAACTAGCGGGAGGACAAGAGACCCAGTACTTC

d_gene: TRBD1
j_gene: TRBJ2-5
v_gene: TRBV28
abundance: many
CDR3aa: CASSIQGQGETQYF
CDR3nt: TGTGCCAGCAGTATTCAGGGACAGGGGGAGACCCAGTACTTC

d_gene: TRBD2
j_gene: TRBJ2-5
v_gene: TRBV7-2
abundance: many
CDR3aa: CASSPQGAGGGETQYF
CDR3nt: TGTGCCAGCAGCCCACAGGGTGCGGGAGGAGGAGAGACCCAGTACTTC

d_gene: NA
j_gene: TRBJ2-3
v_gene: TRBV28
abundance: few
CDR3aa: CASSFTSLTDTQYF
CDR3nt: TGTGCCAGCAGTTTTACTAGCCTCACAGATACGCAGTATTTT